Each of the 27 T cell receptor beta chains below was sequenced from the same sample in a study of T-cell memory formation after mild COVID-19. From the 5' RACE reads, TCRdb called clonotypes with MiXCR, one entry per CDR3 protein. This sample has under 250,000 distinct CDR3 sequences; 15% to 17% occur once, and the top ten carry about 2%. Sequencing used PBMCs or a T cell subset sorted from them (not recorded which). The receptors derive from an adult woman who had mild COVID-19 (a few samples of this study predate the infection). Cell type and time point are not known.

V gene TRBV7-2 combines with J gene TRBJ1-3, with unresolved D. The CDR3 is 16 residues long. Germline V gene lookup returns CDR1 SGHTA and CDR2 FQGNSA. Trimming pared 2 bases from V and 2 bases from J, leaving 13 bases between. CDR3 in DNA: TGTGCCAGCAGCTTACACGGGCCATTTACTGGAAACACCATATATTTT. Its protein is CASSLHGPFTGNTIYF.

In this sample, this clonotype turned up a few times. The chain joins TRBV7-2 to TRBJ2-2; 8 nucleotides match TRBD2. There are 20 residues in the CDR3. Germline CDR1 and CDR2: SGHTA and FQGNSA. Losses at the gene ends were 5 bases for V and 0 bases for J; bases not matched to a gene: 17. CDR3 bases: TGTGCCAGCAGCCTAAGACTAGCGAGATTGGGTGGAACGAACACCGGGGAGCTGTTTTTT. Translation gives CASSLRLARLGGTNTGELFF.

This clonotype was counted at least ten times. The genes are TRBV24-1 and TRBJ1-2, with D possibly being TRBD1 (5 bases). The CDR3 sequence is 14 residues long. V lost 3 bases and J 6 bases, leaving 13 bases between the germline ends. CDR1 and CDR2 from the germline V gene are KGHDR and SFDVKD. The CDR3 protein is CATSDQTGRNGYTF. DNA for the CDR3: TGTGCCACCAGTGATCAGACGGGGCGGAATGGCTACACCTTC.

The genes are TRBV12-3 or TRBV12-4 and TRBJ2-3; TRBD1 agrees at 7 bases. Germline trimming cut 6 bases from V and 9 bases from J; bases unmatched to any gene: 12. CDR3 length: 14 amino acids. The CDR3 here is CASRHKPGQITQYF. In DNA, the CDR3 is TGTGCCAGCAGACATAAACCGGGACAGATAACGCAGTATTTT.

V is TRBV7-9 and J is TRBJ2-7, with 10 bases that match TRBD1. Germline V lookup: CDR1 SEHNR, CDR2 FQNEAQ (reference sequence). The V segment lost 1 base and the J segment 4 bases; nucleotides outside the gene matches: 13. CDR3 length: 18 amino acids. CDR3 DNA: TGTGCCAGCAGCTTAGGGCGGTGGGGGACAGGGGAAACGTACGAGCAGTACTTC. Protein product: CASSLGRWGTGETYEQYF.

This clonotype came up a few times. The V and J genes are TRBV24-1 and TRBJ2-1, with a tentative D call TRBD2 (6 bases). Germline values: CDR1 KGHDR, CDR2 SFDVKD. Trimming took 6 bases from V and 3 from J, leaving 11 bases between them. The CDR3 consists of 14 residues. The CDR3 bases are TGTGCCACCAGTAAGCGGGTCGGCTACAATGAGCAGTTCTTC. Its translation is CATSKRVGYNEQFF.

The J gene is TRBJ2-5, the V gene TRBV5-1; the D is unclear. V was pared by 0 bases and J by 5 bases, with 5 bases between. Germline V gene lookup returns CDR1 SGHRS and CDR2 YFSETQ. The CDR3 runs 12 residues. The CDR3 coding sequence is TGCGCCAGCAGCTTGGCCGAGGAGACCCAGTACTTC. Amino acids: CASSLAEETQYF.

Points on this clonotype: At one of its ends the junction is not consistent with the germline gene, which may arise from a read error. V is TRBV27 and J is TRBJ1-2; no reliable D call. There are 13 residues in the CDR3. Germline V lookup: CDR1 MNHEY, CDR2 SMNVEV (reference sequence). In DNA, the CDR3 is TGTGCCAGCAGTATATCGGGAGGTGGCGGCTACACCTTC. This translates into CASSISGGGGYTF.

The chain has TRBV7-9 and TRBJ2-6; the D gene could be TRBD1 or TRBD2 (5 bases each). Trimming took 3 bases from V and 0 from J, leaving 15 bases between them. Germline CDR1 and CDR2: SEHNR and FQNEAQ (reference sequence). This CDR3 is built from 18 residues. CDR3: CASSFRADGGSGANVLTF. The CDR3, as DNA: TGTGCCAGCAGCTTTAGGGCGGATGGGGGCTCTGGGGCCAACGTCCTGACTTTC.

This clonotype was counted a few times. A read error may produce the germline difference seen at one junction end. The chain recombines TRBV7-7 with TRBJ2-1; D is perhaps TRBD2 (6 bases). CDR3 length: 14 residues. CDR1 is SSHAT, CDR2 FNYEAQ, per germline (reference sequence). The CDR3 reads CASSLMGGSSEQFF. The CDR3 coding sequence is TGTGCTAGCAGCTTAATGGGGGGTTCCAGTGAGCAGTTCTTC.

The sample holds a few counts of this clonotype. CDR3 sequence: CASSVESRGIYGYTF. DNA of the CDR3: TGTGCCAGCAGCGTAGAAAGTCGGGGAATCTATGGCTACACCTTC. The chain combines TRBV9 with TRBJ1-2; no definite D call. The V end was cut by 0 bases, the J end by 4 bases, with 13 bases between. This CDR3 is 15 amino acids long. The germline gives CDR1 SGDLS, CDR2 YYNGEE. The entire variable domain, with the rest obtained from reference TRBV9 and TRBJ1-2, is as follows: DSGVTQTPKHLITATGQRVTLRCSPRSGDLSVYWYQQSLDQGLQFLIQYYNGEERAKGNILERFSAQQFPDLHSELNLSSLELGDSALYFCASSVESRGIYGYTFGSGTRLTVV.

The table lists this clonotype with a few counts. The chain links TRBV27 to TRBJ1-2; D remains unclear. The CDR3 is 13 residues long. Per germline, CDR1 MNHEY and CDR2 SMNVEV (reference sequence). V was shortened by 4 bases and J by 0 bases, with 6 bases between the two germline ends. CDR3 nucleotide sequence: TGTGCCAGCAGTTATAACTCTAACTATGGCTACACCTTC. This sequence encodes CASSYNSNYGYTF.

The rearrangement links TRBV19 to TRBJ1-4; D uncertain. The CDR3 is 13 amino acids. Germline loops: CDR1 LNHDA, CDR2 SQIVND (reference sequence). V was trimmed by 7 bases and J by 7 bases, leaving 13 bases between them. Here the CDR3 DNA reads TGTGCCAGTAACCGGGGTAGGATTGAAAAACTGTTTTTT. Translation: CASNRGRIEKLFF.

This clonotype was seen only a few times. The DNA of the CDR3 is TGTGCCAGCAGCTTAGGGGCAGGGAACTCCTACGAGCAGTACTTC. It is translated as CASSLGAGNSYEQYF. The V call is TRBV7-9, the J call TRBJ2-7, with D maybe TRBD1 (5 bases). Per the germline V gene, CDR1 is SEHNR and CDR2 is FQNEAQ (reference sequence). V gave up 1 base and J gave up 0 bases, with 10 bases separating them. There are 15 residues in the CDR3.

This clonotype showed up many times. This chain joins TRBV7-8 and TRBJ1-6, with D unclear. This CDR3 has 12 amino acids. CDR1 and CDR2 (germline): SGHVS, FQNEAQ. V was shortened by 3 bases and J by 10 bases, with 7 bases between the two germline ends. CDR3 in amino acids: CASSFLRSPLHF. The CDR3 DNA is TGTGCCAGCAGCTTCCTCAGGTCACCCCTCCACTTT.

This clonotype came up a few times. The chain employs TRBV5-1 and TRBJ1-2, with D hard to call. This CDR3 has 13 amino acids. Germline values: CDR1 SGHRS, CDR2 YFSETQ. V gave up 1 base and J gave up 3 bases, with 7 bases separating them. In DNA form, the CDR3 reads TGCGCCAGCAGCTTGTCATCTTACTATGGCTACACCTTC. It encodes CASSLSSYYGYTF.

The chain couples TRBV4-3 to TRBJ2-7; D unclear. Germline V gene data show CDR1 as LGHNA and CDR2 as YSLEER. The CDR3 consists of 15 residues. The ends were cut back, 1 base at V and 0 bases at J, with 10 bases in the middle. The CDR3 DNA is TGCGCCAGCAGCCAAGGAGCCGGAGTCTCCTACGAGCAGTACTTC. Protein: CASSQGAGVSYEQYF.

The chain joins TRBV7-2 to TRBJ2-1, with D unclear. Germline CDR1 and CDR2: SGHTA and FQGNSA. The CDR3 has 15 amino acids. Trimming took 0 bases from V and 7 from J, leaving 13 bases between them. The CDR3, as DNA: TGTGCCAGCAGCTTAGCTTCCGACTTTTTTAATGAGCAGTTCTTC. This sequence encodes CASSLASDFFNEQFF.

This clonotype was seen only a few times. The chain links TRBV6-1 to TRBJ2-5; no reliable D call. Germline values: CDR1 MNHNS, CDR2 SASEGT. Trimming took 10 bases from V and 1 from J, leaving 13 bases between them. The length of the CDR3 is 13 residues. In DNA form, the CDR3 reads TGTGCCATCTCCGTCGGCGGCCAAGAGACCCAGTACTTC. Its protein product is CAISVGGQETQYF.

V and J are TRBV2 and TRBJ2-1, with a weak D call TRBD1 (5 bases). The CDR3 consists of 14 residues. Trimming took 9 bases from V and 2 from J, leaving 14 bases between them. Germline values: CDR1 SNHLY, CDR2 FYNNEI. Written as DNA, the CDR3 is TGTGCCAGTCTACCCGACAGAGCCTACAATGAGCAGTTCTTC. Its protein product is CASLPDRAYNEQFF.

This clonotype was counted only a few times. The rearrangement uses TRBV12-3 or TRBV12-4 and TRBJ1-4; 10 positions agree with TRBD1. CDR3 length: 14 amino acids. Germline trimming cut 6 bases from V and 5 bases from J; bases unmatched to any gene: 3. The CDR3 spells CASSQTGGNEKLFF. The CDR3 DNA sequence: TGTGCCAGCAGCCAGACAGGGGGCAATGAAAAACTGTTTTTT.

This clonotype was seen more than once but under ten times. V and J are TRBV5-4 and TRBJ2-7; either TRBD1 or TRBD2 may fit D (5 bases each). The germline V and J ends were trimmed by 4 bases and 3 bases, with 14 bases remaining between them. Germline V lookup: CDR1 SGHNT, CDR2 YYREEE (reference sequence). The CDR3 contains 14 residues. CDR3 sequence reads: CASSPRDGSYEQYF. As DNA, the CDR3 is TGTGCCAGCAGCCCCCGGGACGGCAGCTACGAGCAGTACTTC.

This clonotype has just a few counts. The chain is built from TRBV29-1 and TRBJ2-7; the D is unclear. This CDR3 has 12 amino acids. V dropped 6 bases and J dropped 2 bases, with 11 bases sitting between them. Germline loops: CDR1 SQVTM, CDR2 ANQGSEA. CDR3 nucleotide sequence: TGCAGCGTAGGTCGATCCGCCTACGAGCAGTACTTC. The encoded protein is CSVGRSAYEQYF.

DNA for the CDR3: TGTGCCAGCAGTGATCGTGGGGCAGGGGGCAATCAGCCCCAGCATTTT. This gives the protein CASSDRGAGGNQPQHF. The chain employs TRBV2 and TRBJ1-5, with D perhaps TRBD1 (6 bases). Per the germline V gene, CDR1 is SNHLY and CDR2 is FYNNEI. The CDR3 is made up of 16 amino acids. The germline V and J ends were trimmed by 3 bases and 2 bases, with 14 bases remaining between them.

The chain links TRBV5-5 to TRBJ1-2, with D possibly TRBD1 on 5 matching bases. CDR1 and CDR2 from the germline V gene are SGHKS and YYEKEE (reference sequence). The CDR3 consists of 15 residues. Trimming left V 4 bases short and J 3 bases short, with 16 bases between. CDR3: CASSRDLTAYYGYTF. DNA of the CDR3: TGTGCCAGCAGCCGGGACCTGACAGCCTACTATGGCTACACCTTC. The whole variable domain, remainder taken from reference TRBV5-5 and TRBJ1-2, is DAGVTQSPTHLIKTRGQQVTLRCSPISGHKSVSWYQQVLGQGPQFIFQYYEKEERGRGNFPDRFSARQFPNYSSELNVNALLLGDSALYLCASSRDLTAYYGYTFGSGTRLTVV.

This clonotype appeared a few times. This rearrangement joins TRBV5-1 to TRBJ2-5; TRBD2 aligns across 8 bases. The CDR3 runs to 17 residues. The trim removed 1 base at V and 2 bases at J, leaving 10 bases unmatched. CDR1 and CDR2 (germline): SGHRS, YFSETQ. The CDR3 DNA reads TGCGCCAGCAGCTTGCACTCCGGGACTAGGTGGCAAGAGACCCAGTACTTC. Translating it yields CASSLHSGTRWQETQYF. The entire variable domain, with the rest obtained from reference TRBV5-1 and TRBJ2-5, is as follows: KAGVTQTPRYLIKTRGQQVTLSCSPISGHRSVSWYQQTPGQGLQFLFEYFSETQRNKGNFPGRFSGRQFSNSRSEMNVSTLELGDSALYLCASSLHSGTRWQETQYFGPGTRLLVL.

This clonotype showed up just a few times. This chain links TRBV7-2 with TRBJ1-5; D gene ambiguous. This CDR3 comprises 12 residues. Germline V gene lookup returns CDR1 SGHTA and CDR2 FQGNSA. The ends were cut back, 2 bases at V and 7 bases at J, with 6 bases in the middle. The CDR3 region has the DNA TGTGCCAGCAGCTTACGAGGGCAGCCCCAGCATTTT. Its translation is CASSLRGQPQHF.